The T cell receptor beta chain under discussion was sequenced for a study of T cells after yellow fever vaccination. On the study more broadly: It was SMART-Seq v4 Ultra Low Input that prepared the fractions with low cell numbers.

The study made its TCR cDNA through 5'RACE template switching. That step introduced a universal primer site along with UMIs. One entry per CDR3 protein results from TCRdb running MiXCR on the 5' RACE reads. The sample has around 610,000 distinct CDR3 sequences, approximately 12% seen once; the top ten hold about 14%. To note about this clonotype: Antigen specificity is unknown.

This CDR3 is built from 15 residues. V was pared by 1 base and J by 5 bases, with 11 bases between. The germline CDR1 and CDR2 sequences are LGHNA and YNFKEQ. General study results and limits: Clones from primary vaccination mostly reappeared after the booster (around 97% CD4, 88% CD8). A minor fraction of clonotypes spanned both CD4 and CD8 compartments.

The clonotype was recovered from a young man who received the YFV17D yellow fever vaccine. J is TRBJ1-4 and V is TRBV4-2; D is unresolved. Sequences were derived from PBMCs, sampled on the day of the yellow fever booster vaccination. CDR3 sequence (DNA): TGTGCCAGCAGCCAAGCCAGAGCTCAAAATGAAAAACTGTTTTTT. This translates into CASSQARAQNEKLFF.